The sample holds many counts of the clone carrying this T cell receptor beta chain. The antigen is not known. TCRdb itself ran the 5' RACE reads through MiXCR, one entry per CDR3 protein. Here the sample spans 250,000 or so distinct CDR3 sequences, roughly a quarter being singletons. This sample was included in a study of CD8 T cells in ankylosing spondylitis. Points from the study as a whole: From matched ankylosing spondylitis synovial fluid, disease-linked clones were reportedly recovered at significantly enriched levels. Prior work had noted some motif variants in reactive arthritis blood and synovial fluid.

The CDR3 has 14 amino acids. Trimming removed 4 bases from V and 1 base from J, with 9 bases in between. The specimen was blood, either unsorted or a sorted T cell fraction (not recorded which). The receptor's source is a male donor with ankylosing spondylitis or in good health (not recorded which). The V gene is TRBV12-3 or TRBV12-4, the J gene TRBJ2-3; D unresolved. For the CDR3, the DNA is TGTGCCAGCAGTTCGGGTGGTGGCACAGATACGCAGTATTTT. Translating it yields CASSSGGGTDTQYF.